Shown below are 27 T cell receptor beta chains from a single sample sequenced in a study of blood T cell repertoires in COVID-19. The data were produced by immunoSEQ multiplex PCR, yet TCRdb's version contains in-frame clones alone and is incomplete. The sample includes about 150,000 clones, about 89% of them seen just once. Sequencing input: peripheral blood. Receptors originate from a man aged 80 or over with acute or convalescent COVID-19.

The chain joins TRBV5-1 to TRBJ2-1, with 10 bases aligning to TRBD1. Germline CDR1 reads SGHRS; CDR2 reads YFSETQ. V dropped 3 bases and J dropped 8; count of bases not matched to a gene: 5. This CDR3 is built from 14 residues. CDR3 in amino acids: CASSSGQGPDEQFF. The CDR3 bases are TGCGCCAGCAGCTCGGGACAGGGGCCCGATGAGCAGTTCTTC.

The rearrangement links TRBV2 to TRBJ1-2, with 8 bases fitting TRBD1. V trimming: 3 bases; J trimming: 5 bases; junction bases outside the gene matches: 2. This CDR3 is built from 13 residues. The V gene's germline CDR1 is SNHLY and CDR2 FYNNEI. DNA for the CDR3: TGTGCCAGCAGTGAGGACAGGGTTTATGGCTACACCTTC. As protein: CASSEDRVYGYTF. The full variable domain, in which reference TRBV2 and TRBJ1-2 provide the parts outside the CDR3, is EPEVTQTPSHQVTQMGQEVILRCVPISNHLYFYWYRQILGQKVEFLVSFYNNEISEKSEIFDDQFSVERPDGSNFTLKIRSTKLEDSAMYFCASSEDRVYGYTFGSGTRLTVV.

The CDR3 coding sequence is TGTGCCAGCAGTGAAGGTCCCAGGGTATCGTCACCCCTCCACTTT. This codes for CASSEGPRVSSPLHF. The chain uses TRBV2 and TRBJ1-6; D possibly corresponds to TRBD1 (5 bases). Germline lookup yields CDR1 SNHLY and CDR2 FYNNEI. The CDR3 totals 15 residues. Trimming left V 1 base short and J 10 bases short, with 14 bases between.

This clone appeared once. CDR3 DNA: TGTGCCAGCAGTGTCGCGGGGCCCCTCCACTTT. Translated, it gives CASSVAGPLHF. The J gene is TRBJ1-6, the V gene TRBV2; D is unclear. Per germline, CDR1 SNHLY and CDR2 FYNNEI. The V end was cut by 4 bases, the J end by 13 bases, with 8 bases between. This CDR3 is built from 11 residues.

V gene TRBV27 combines with J gene TRBJ1-2; 8 bases line up with TRBD1. From germline, CDR1 is MNHEY and CDR2 SMNVEV (reference sequence). The CDR3 sequence is 16 residues long. With 0 bases clipped from V and 4 bases from J, the junction kept 7 bases outside the gene matches. The DNA for the CDR3 is TGTGCCAGCAGTTTATCTCAGGGGGCGAGAGGCTATGGCTACACCTTC. Protein product: CASSLSQGARGYGYTF.

The chain recombines TRBV19 with TRBJ1-2, with D maybe TRBD1 (6 bases). The length of the CDR3 is 16 residues. With 6 bases removed from V and 5 bases from J, the gap between germline ends came to 22 bases. Germline CDR1 and CDR2: LNHDA and SQIVND (reference sequence). The CDR3 loop is CASRTPPGQGGYGYTF. The CDR3 DNA reads as TGTGCCAGTAGAACACCTCCGGGACAAGGAGGTTATGGCTACACCTTC. Filled out from reference TRBV19 and TRBJ1-2, the complete variable domain reads DGGITQSPKYLFRKEGQNVTLSCEQNLNHDAMYWYRQDPGQGLRLIYYSQIVNDFQKGDIAEGYSVSREKKESFPLTVTSAQKNPTAFYLCASRTPPGQGGYGYTFGSGTRLTVV.

The chain has TRBV14 and TRBJ2-7, with D tentatively TRBD2 (6 bases). This CDR3 comprises 15 residues. Germline V gene lookup returns CDR1 SGHDN and CDR2 FVKESK. V gave up 4 bases and J gave up 6 bases, with 19 bases separating them. The CDR3 region is CASSPRTGGDGEQYF. In DNA form, the CDR3 reads TGTGCCAGCAGCCCCCGGACCGGAGGGGACGGCGAGCAGTACTTC.

This clone was seen only a few times. This chain links TRBV5-1 with TRBJ1-1, with D tentatively TRBD1 (6 bases). CDR1 is SGHRS and CDR2 is YFSETQ in the germline V gene. This CDR3 has 15 residues. Trimming took 4 bases from V and 0 from J, leaving 13 bases between them. Here the CDR3 reads CASSPGAPMNTEAFF. CDR3 DNA: TGCGCCAGCAGCCCAGGGGCACCTATGAACACTGAAGCTTTCTTT.

J is TRBJ2-2 and V is TRBV28; perhaps TRBD2 as D (7 bases). Trimming removed 8 bases from V and 1 base from J, with 14 bases in between. This CDR3 spans 15 amino acids. Germline-derived CDR1 and CDR2 are MDHEN and SYDVKM. CDR3 sequence reads: CASRGANLNTGELFF. CDR3 DNA: TGTGCCAGCCGGGGGGCAAATTTGAACACCGGGGAGCTGTTTTTT.

The chain has TRBV9 and TRBJ2-1; the D gene is possibly TRBD2 (6 bases). This CDR3 spans 16 amino acids. The V gene lost 4 bases and the J gene lost 4 bases, with 18 bases spanning the gap. Looked up from germline, CDR1 is SGDLS and CDR2 is YYNGEE. CDR3 protein: CASSKTRDSSYNEQFF. CDR3 nucleotide sequence: TGTGCCAGCAGCAAGACCCGGGACTCGTCGTACAATGAGCAGTTCTTC.

The V call is TRBV19, the J call TRBJ1-1; D not certain. Germline CDR1 and CDR2: LNHDA and SQIVND (reference sequence). CDR3 length equals 12 residues. The V gene lost 5 bases and the J gene lost 5 bases, with 9 bases spanning the gap. This CDR3 is CASSDYTTEAFF. CDR3 DNA: TGTGCCAGTAGTGATTACACAACTGAAGCTTTCTTT.

The chain recombines TRBV2 with TRBJ1-5, with TRBD1 as a possible D gene (5 bases). From germline, CDR1 is SNHLY and CDR2 FYNNEI. Trimming pared 4 bases from V and 2 bases from J, leaving 9 bases between. This CDR3 has 14 amino acids. CDR3 loop: CASSGSQGNQPQHF. In DNA form, the CDR3 reads TGTGCCAGCAGTGGATCACAGGGCAATCAGCCCCAGCATTTT. The whole variable domain, remainder taken from reference TRBV2 and TRBJ1-5, is EPEVTQTPSHQVTQMGQEVILRCVPISNHLYFYWYRQILGQKVEFLVSFYNNEISEKSEIFDDQFSVERPDGSNFTLKIRSTKLEDSAMYFCASSGSQGNQPQHFGDGTRLSIL.

This chain uses TRBV9 with TRBJ1-2; 8 positions agree with TRBD1. Trimming removed 4 bases from V and 9 bases from J; junction bases left unmatched: 14. CDR1 and CDR2 from the germline V gene are SGDLS and YYNGEE. This CDR3 has 15 amino acids. Written as DNA, the CDR3 is TGTGCCAGCAGCCCAGAGGGCAGGGGGCGGATGAGCTACACCTTC. Its protein product is CASSPEGRGRMSYTF.

V is TRBV14 and J is TRBJ2-7; possibly TRBD1 for D (6 bases). The CDR3 has 15 residues. V lost 3 bases and J 0 bases, leaving 12 bases between the germline ends. Germline V gives CDR1 SGHDN, CDR2 FVKESK. The chain's CDR3 is CASSQIRGLSYEQYF. Here the CDR3 DNA reads TGTGCCAGCAGCCAGATCAGGGGCCTCTCCTACGAGCAGTACTTC.

This clone has just one count. The chain employs TRBV6-2 or TRBV6-3 and TRBJ2-7; D unclear. The V end was cut by 4 bases, the J end by 3 bases, with 7 bases between. CDR3 length equals 12 residues. Germline assignment: CDR1 MNHEY and CDR2 SVGEGT. The CDR3 sequence: CASSWLVYEQYF. The CDR3 DNA reads as TGTGCCAGCAGTTGGTTAGTCTACGAGCAGTACTTC.

This clone was found a few times. V gene TRBV2 combines with J gene TRBJ1-1; D unclear. CDR1 is SNHLY and CDR2 is FYNNEI in the germline V gene. V was shortened by 6 bases and J by 3 bases, with 11 bases between the two germline ends. The CDR3 is made up of 13 amino acids. CDR3 sequence: CASSFGLDTEAFF. CDR3 nucleotide sequence: TGTGCCAGCAGCTTCGGACTTGACACTGAAGCTTTCTTT.

This clone was recorded only once. This rearrangement joins TRBV10-3 to TRBJ2-1, with 12 bases that match TRBD2. Losses at the gene ends were 10 bases for V and 3 bases for J; bases not matched to a gene: 4. Germline V gives CDR1 ENHRY, CDR2 SYGVKD. This CDR3 region has 14 residues. The CDR3 loop is CATQTSGSYNEQFF. CDR3 bases: TGTGCCACCCAGACTAGCGGGAGCTACAATGAGCAGTTCTTC.

The J gene is TRBJ1-1, the V gene TRBV29-1; 7 bases align to TRBD1. The CDR3 contains 15 residues. Trimming removed 5 bases from V and 2 bases from J; junction bases left unmatched: 11. Germline loops: CDR1 SQVTM, CDR2 ANQGSEA. The CDR3 region has the DNA TGCAGCGTTCGGCGGGCAGGGGGATCCAACACTGAAGCTTTCTTT. Its translation: CSVRRAGGSNTEAFF.

The chain couples TRBV5-1 to TRBJ2-7, with TRBD2 identical over 9 bases. Unmatched junction bases numbered 5, after V lost 0 bases and J lost 7 bases. Germline values: CDR1 SGHRS, CDR2 YFSETQ. This CDR3 contains 14 residues. CDR3 sequence reads: CASSLELAGGEQYF. The CDR3 coding sequence is TGCGCCAGCAGCTTGGAACTAGCGGGTGGAGAGCAGTACTTC.

This clone appeared a single time. The V call is TRBV6-5, the J call TRBJ1-6; 11 nucleotides match TRBD1. Germline CDR1 is MNHEY and CDR2 is SVGAGI. The CDR3 runs to 16 residues. J lost 9 bases, V lost 3 bases, and 7 bases had no gene match. This CDR3 is CASSYGQGAGSSPLHF. Written as DNA, the CDR3 is TGTGCCAGCAGTTATGGACAGGGGGCTGGGAGTTCACCCCTCCACTTT.

The chain recombines TRBV4-2 with TRBJ2-1; possible D gene TRBD2, 5 bases. The CDR3 is 16 residues long. V was shortened by 0 bases and J by 1 base, with 10 bases between the two germline ends. CDR1 is LGHNA, CDR2 YNFKEQ, per germline. CDR3 DNA: TGTGCCAGCAGCCAAGACCGAAGCGGATCCTACAATGAGCAGTTCTTC. Protein product: CASSQDRSGSYNEQFF.

This CDR3 reads CASKMTGQGSQYF. The CDR3 nucleotides read TGTGCCAGCAAAATGACGGGCCAGGGATCGCAGTATTTT. The V and J genes are TRBV28 and TRBJ2-3, with D possibly matching TRBD1 (5 bases). Trimming shortened V by 7 bases and J by 10 bases, and 18 bases separated the two germline ends. Germline V lookup: CDR1 MDHEN, CDR2 SYDVKM. The CDR3 contains 13 residues.

Written as DNA, the CDR3 is TGTGCCACCAGTGATTTGGGATTCCAGGGGAATGAGCAGTTCTTC. Translating gives CATSDLGFQGNEQFF. J is TRBJ2-1 and V is TRBV24-1; a possible D gene is TRBD1 (6 bases). This CDR3 is built from 15 residues. The V gene's germline CDR1 is KGHDR and CDR2 SFDVKD. The V end lost 0 bases, the J end lost 7 bases, and 12 bases lay between the germline ends.

This rearrangement joins TRBV6-1 to TRBJ1-2; 8 bases fit TRBD1. The V gene's germline CDR1 is MNHNS and CDR2 SASEGT. V was clipped by 3 bases and J by 4 bases; unmatched bases: 10. The CDR3 loop spans 16 amino acids. CDR3: CASSEDRAALGYGYTF. For the CDR3, the DNA is TGTGCCAGCAGTGAGGACAGGGCGGCCCTCGGCTATGGCTACACCTTC.

This chain connects TRBV5-4 to TRBJ2-1; TRBD2 might be the D (5 bases). Germline V gives CDR1 SGHNT, CDR2 YYREEE (reference sequence). The CDR3 covers 15 residues. V lost 2 bases, J lost 4 bases, and 13 bases lay in between. The CDR3 DNA sequence: TGTGCCAGCAGCTTCGGCGGGCATCCTTACAATGAGCAGTTCTTC. Translating it yields CASSFGGHPYNEQFF.

The chain joins TRBV18 to TRBJ1-6; D is undetermined. The CDR3 loop spans 15 amino acids. Trimming cost V 3 bases and J 0 bases, with 6 bases left between them. CDR1 is KGHSH and CDR2 is LQKENI in the germline V gene. The DNA for the CDR3 is TGTGCCAGCTCACCTTCAGTCTCCTATAATTCACCCCTCCACTTT. This sequence encodes CASSPSVSYNSPLHF. Supplemented by reference TRBV18 and TRBJ1-6, the full variable domain reads NAGVMQNPRHLVRRRGQEARLRCSPMKGHSHVYWYRQLPEEGLKFMVYLQKENIIDESGMPKERFSAEFPKEGPSILRIQQVVRGDSAAYFCASSPSVSYNSPLHFGNGTRLTVT.

J is TRBJ2-1 and V is TRBV10-3; TRBD1 matches at 7 bases. J was trimmed by 6 bases and V by 7 bases; bases with no gene match: 9. The length of the CDR3 is 14 residues. Germline values: CDR1 ENHRY, CDR2 SYGVKD. Here the CDR3 reads CAIKAGTETNEQFF. In DNA form, the CDR3 reads TGTGCCATCAAAGCCGGGACAGAGACCAATGAGCAGTTCTTC.